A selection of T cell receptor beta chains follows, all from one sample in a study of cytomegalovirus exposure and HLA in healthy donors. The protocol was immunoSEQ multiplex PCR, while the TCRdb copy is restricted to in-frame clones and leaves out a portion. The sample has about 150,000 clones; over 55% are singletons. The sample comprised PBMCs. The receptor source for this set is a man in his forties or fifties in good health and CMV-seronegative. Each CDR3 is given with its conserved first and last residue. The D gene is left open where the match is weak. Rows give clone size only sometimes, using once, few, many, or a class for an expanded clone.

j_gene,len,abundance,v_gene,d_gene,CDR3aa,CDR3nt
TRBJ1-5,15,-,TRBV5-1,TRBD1,CASSLGPGGGQPQHF,TGCGCCAGCAGCTTGGGCCCAGGGGGAGGACAGCCCCAGCATTTT
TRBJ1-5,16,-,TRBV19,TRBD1,CASSGGTGYGGQPQHF,TGTGCCAGTAGCGGAGGGACAGGGTATGGAGGTCAGCCCCAGCATTTT
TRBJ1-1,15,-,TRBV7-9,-,CASSLALAGNTEAFF,TGTGCCAGCAGCTTAGCCCTGGCGGGGAACACTGAAGCTTTCTTT
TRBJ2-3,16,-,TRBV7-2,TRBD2,CASSLLAGGPIDTQYF,TGTGCCAGCAGCTTGCTAGCGGGAGGGCCTATAGATACGCAGTATTTT
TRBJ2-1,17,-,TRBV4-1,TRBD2,CASSQRLAGGPGNEQFF,TGCGCCAGCAGCCAACGACTAGCGGGGGGGCCGGGCAATGAGCAGTTCTTC
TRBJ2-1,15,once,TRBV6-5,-,CASSSPGFQYNEQFF,TGTGCCAGCAGTTCTCCCGGGTTCCAATACAATGAGCAGTTCTTC
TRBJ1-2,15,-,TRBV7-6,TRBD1,CASSLGDRGQGGYTF,TGTGCCAGCAGCTTAGGGGACAGGGGGCAGGGTGGCTACACCTTC
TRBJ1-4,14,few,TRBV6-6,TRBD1,CASSSGTGVEKLFF,TGTGCCAGCAGCTCCGGGACAGGGGTTGAAAAACTGTTTTTT
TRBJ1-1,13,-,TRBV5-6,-,CASSWGGDPEAFF,TGTGCCAGCAGCTGGGGAGGGGACCCCGAAGCTTTCTTT
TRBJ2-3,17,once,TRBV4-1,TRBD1,CASSLRPGQGITDTQYF,TGCGCCAGCAGCCTCCGACCCGGACAGGGGATAACAGATACGCAGTATTTT
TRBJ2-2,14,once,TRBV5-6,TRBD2,CASSLDIAGGELFF,TGTGCCAGCAGCCTCGACATAGCGGGTGGGGAGCTGTTTTTT
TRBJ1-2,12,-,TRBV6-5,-,CASSPGVSGYTF,TGTGCCAGCAGTCCAGGGGTGTCTGGCTACACCTTC
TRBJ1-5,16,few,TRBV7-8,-,CASSLVRTLSNQPQHF,TGTGCCAGCAGCTTAGTAAGGACACTTAGCAATCAGCCCCAGCATTTT
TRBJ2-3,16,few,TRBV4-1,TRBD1,CASSQDDGTGEAPQYF,TGCGCCAGCAGCCAAGATGATGGGACAGGGGAGGCTCCGCAGTATTTT
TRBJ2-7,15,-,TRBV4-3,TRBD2,CASSQDPPGRGEQYF,TGCGCCAGCAGCCAAGATCCCCCCGGGAGGGGCGAGCAGTACTTC
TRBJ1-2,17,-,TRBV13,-,CASSLTLTAPGRGGYTF,TGTGCCAGCAGCTTAACCCTCACTGCACCAGGGAGGGGTGGCTACACCTTC
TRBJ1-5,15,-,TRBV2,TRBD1,CASRSTGSGNQPQHF,TGTGCCAGCAGATCGACAGGGTCAGGCAATCAGCCCCAGCATTTT
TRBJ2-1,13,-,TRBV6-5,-,CASSYLGRGEQFF,TGTGCCAGCAGTTACTTAGGGCGGGGTGAGCAGTTCTTC
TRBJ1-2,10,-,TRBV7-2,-,CAEGREGYTF,TGTGCGGAGGGGAGGGAAGGCTACACCTTC
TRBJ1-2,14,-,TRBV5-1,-,CASSFETSNYGYPF,TGCGCCAGCAGCTTTGAAACAAGTAACTATGGCTACCCCTTC
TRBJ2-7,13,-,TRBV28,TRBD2,CASRLAGGYEQYF,TGTGCCAGCAGACTAGCGGGGGGCTACGAGCAGTACTTC
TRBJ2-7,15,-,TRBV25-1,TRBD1,CASSANRDRAYEQYF,TGTGCCAGCAGTGCTAACCGGGACAGGGCCTACGAGCAGTACTTC
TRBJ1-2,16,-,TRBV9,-,CASGETAGIDYYGYTF,TGTGCCAGCGGGGAGACGGCAGGCATCGATTACTATGGCTACACCTTC
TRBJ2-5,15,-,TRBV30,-,CAWSGALAHQETQYF,TGTGCCTGGAGTGGGGCTCTAGCGCACCAAGAGACCCAGTACTTC
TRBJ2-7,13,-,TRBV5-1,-,CASSLTGPYEQYF,TGCGCCAGCAGCTTGACAGGCCCCTACGAGCAGTACTTC
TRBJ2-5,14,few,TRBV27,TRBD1,CASSSQGAQETQYF,TGTGCCAGCAGTTCTCAGGGGGCCCAAGAGACCCAGTACTTC
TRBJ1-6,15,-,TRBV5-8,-,CASSLAGIYNSPLHF,TGTGCCAGCAGCTTGGCGGGGATCTATAATTCACCCCTCCACTTT
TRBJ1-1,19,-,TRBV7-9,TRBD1,CASSSGRRQGANKPTEAFF,TGTGCCAGCAGCTCGGGACGACGACAGGGGGCGAATAAACCGACTGAAGCTTTCTTT
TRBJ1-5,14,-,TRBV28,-,CASSLPRGDQPQHF,TGTGCCAGCAGCTTGCCCCGGGGTGATCAGCCCCAGCATTTT
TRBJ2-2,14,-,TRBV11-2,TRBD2,CASKLGGEHRGAVF,TGTGCCAGCAAACTCGGGGGGGAACACCGGGGAGCTGTTTTT
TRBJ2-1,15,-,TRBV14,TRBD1,CASSERTGPYNEQFF,TGTGCCAGCAGCGAGCGGACAGGGCCCTACAATGAGCAGTTCTTC